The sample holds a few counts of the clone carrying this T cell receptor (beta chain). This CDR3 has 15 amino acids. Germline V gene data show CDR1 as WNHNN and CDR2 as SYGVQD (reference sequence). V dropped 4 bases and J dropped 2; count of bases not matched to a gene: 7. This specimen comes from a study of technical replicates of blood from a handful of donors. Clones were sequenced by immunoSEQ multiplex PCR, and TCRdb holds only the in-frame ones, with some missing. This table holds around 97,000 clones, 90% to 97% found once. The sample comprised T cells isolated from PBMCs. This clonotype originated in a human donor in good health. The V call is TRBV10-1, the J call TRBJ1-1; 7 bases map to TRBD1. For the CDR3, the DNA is TGCGCCAGCAGTGCGGGGACAGTCGTCAACACTGAAGCTTTCTTT. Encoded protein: CASSAGTVVNTEAFF.